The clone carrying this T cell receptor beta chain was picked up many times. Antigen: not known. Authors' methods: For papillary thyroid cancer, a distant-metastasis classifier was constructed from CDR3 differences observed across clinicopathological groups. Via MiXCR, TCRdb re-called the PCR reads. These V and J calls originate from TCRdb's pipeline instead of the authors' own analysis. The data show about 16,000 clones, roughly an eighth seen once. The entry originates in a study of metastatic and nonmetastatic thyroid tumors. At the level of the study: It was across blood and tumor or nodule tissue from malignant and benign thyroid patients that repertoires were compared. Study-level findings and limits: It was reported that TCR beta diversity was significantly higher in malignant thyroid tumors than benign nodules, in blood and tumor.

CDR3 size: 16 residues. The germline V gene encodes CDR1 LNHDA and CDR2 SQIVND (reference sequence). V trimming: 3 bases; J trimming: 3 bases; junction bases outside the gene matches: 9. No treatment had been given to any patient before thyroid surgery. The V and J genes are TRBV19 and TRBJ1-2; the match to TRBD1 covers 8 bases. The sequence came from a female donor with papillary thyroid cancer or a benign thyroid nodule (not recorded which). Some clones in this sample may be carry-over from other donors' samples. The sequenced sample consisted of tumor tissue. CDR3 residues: CASSIGTGSGDYGYTF. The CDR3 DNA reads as TGTGCCAGTAGTATTGGGACAGGATCGGGGGACTATGGCTACACCTTC. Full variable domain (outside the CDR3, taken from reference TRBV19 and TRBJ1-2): DGGITQSPKYLFRKEGQNVTLSCEQNLNHDAMYWYRQDPGQGLRLIYYSQIVNDFQKGDIAEGYSVSREKKESFPLTVTSAQKNPTAFYLCASSIGTGSGDYGYTFGSGTRLTVV.